The 23 T cell receptor beta chains below come from one sample, sequenced in a study of blood T cell repertoires in COVID-19. This table comes from immunoSEQ multiplex PCR, and its TCRdb copy is limited to in-frame clones, with some not included. The data show 110,000 to 150,000 clones, 85% seen once. Sequenced input: PBMCs or T cells enriched from blood (not recorded which). These receptors were taken from a middle-aged woman who had recovered from COVID-19.

V and J are TRBV30 and TRBJ1-4, with D possibly matching TRBD1 (6 bases). V lost 2 bases, J lost 8 bases, and 15 bases lay in between. Germline CDR1 is GTSNPN and CDR2 is SVGIG (reference sequence). This CDR3 region has 14 residues. CDR3: CAWSYGRGEEKLFF. CDR3 nucleotides: TGTGCCTGGAGTTACGGCAGGGGTGAGGAAAAACTGTTTTTT.

The V and J genes are TRBV27 and TRBJ1-5; D gene ambiguous. Germline values: CDR1 MNHEY, CDR2 SMNVEV (reference sequence). V dropped 4 bases and J dropped 5 bases, with 12 bases sitting between them. CDR3 length: 14 amino acids. The CDR3 nucleotides read TGTGCCAGCAGTTCCCTCGTAGCACATCAGCCCCAGCATTTT. Protein sequence: CASSSLVAHQPQHF.

The chain has TRBV9 and TRBJ1-3; 8 nucleotides line up with TRBD1. The germline CDR1 and CDR2 sequences are SGDLS and YYNGEE. Losses at the gene ends were 3 bases for V and 2 bases for J; bases not matched to a gene: 4. The CDR3 runs to 15 residues. The CDR3 reads CASSAETGAGNTIYF. CDR3 coding DNA: TGTGCCAGCAGCGCAGAGACAGGGGCTGGAAACACCATATATTTT.

This chain joins TRBV24-1 and TRBJ2-2, with D maybe TRBD1 (5 bases). Per germline, CDR1 KGHDR and CDR2 SFDVKD. V lost 2 bases, J lost 7 bases, and 7 bases lay in between. CDR3 length: 13 residues. In DNA form, the CDR3 reads TGTGCCACCAGTGATTCAGGGCGCGGGGAGCTGTTTTTT. This sequence encodes CATSDSGRGELFF.

This chain joins TRBV5-4 and TRBJ1-2, with TRBD1 as a possible D gene (6 bases). Between the trimmed V and J ends, which lost 0 bases and 4 bases, there was a span of 16 bases. Germline V CDR1 and CDR2: SGHNT, YYREEE (reference sequence). There are 16 residues in the CDR3. DNA for the CDR3: TGTGCCAGCAGCTTGGTAGGGGGGGGCGCGGGCTATGGCTACACCTTC. Translated, it gives CASSLVGGGAGYGYTF.

This clone appeared once. The chain employs TRBV7-9 and TRBJ1-2; D might be TRBD1 (6 bases). Trimming removed 5 bases at V and 2 bases at J, with 9 bases between. The CDR3 covers 13 residues. Germline V lookup: CDR1 SEHNR, CDR2 FQNEAQ (reference sequence). DNA of the CDR3: TGTGCCAGCAGCACGGGACAAAACTATGGCTACACCTTC. Its translation: CASSTGQNYGYTF.

This clone was picked up a small number of times. The gene calls are TRBV10-3 and TRBJ1-5, with TRBD1 matching 7 bases. This CDR3 is built from 14 residues. Germline assignment: CDR1 ENHRY and CDR2 SYGVKD. J was trimmed by 7 bases and V by 5 bases; bases with no gene match: 8. The CDR3 bases are TGTGCCATCAGTTCACAGGGGATCGGCCAGCCCCAGCATTTT. Residues: CAISSQGIGQPQHF.

The chain links TRBV4-1 to TRBJ2-1, with D maybe TRBD2 (5 bases). The CDR3 has 14 amino acids. Germline CDR1 reads MGHRA; CDR2 reads YSYEKL. V lost 4 bases to trimming and J lost 5 bases, with 12 bases between them. Here the CDR3 reads CASSLRGGHNEQFF. The CDR3 nucleotides read TGCGCCAGCAGCCTCAGAGGAGGCCACAATGAGCAGTTCTTC.

V is TRBV30 and J is TRBJ2-1; a weak D match, TRBD2 (6 bases). The CDR3 has 15 amino acids. V gave up 4 bases and J gave up 0 bases, with 13 bases separating them. Germline V lookup: CDR1 GTSNPN, CDR2 SVGIG (reference sequence). The CDR3 reads CAWKPGDSSYNEQFF. CDR3 DNA sequence: TGTGCCTGGAAGCCGGGGGATAGCTCCTACAATGAGCAGTTCTTC.

The CDR3, as DNA: TGTGCCAGCAGCCCCGGGACAGGGGTCGGGGAGCTGTTTTTT. Amino acid sequence: CASSPGTGVGELFF. This chain joins TRBV2 and TRBJ2-2; 10 nucleotides align to TRBD1. Germline trimming cut 6 bases from V and 7 bases from J; bases unmatched to any gene: 5. CDR1 and CDR2 (germline): SNHLY, FYNNEI. The CDR3 spans 14 residues.

The chain carries TRBV2 and TRBJ1-2; the match to TRBD1 covers 9 bases. The V gene's germline CDR1 is SNHLY and CDR2 FYNNEI. This CDR3 has 13 amino acids. V dropped 7 bases and J dropped 5; count of bases not matched to a gene: 5. In nucleotides, the CDR3 is TGTGCCAGCACACGGACAGGGGCTTATGGCTACACCTTC. This codes for CASTRTGAYGYTF.

The genes are TRBV18 and TRBJ2-7; D is ambiguous. The length of the CDR3 is 11 residues. V dropped 5 bases and J dropped 1 base, with 3 bases sitting between them. From germline, CDR1 is KGHSH and CDR2 LQKENI. The CDR3 reads CASSSSYEQYF. The CDR3 DNA reads TGTGCCAGCTCATCATCCTACGAGCAGTACTTC.

The chain has TRBV19 and TRBJ2-5, with TRBD1 matching 7 bases. The germline V gene has CDR1 LNHDA and CDR2 SQIVND (reference sequence). Unmatched junction bases numbered 3, after V lost 4 bases and J lost 4 bases. The CDR3 totals 13 residues. This CDR3 is CASSTRTGETQYF. In nucleotides, the CDR3 is TGTGCCAGTAGTACCCGGACAGGAGAGACCCAGTACTTC.

The J gene is TRBJ2-5, the V gene TRBV9; 9 bases match TRBD1. Germline CDR1 and CDR2: SGDLS and YYNGEE. J lost 7 bases, V lost 0 bases, and 10 bases had no gene match. The CDR3 is 16 amino acids. CDR3 in amino acids: CASSVDRGQGFRTQYF. CDR3 DNA sequence: TGTGCCAGCAGCGTAGATCGAGGACAGGGGTTTAGGACCCAGTACTTC.

This chain joins TRBV5-1 and TRBJ2-1, with D possibly being TRBD1 (5 bases). The CDR3 has 16 amino acids. Between the trimmed V and J ends, which lost 0 bases and 4 bases, there was a span of 14 bases. Germline V gives CDR1 SGHRS, CDR2 YFSETQ. The CDR3 protein is CASSLAAARGYNEQFF. In DNA form, the CDR3 reads TGCGCCAGCAGCTTGGCGGCCGCAAGGGGTTACAATGAGCAGTTCTTC. Based on the CDR3 plus reference TRBV5-1 and TRBJ2-1, the full variable domain is KAGVTQTPRYLIKTRGQQVTLSCSPISGHRSVSWYQQTPGQGLQFLFEYFSETQRNKGNFPGRFSGRQFSNSRSEMNVSTLELGDSALYLCASSLAAARGYNEQFFGPGTRLTVL.

The chain carries TRBV4-1 and TRBJ2-2; no definite D call. The CDR3 length is 15 residues. The V and J ends lost 2 bases and 6 bases respectively, with 13 bases between them. Germline V CDR1 and CDR2: MGHRA, YSYEKL. CDR3 DNA: TGCGCCAGCAGCCAAAAATTCGGGTTCTCCGGGGAGCTGTTTTTT. Translating gives CASSQKFGFSGELFF.

The CDR3 nucleotides read TGTGCCAGTAGTACCAAACTAGCGACGATCTACGAGCAGTACTTC. As protein: CASSTKLATIYEQYF. The rearrangement joins TRBV19 to TRBJ2-7; 7 bases agree with TRBD2. Per the germline V gene, CDR1 is LNHDA and CDR2 is SQIVND (reference sequence). The CDR3 covers 15 residues. Trimming took 4 bases from V and 3 from J; bases not matched to a gene: 9.

V is TRBV4-1 and J is TRBJ1-2; 10 nucleotides agree with TRBD1. The CDR3 covers 16 residues. In germline, CDR1 is MGHRA, CDR2 YSYEKL. V lost 0 bases, J lost 8 bases, and 9 bases stayed unmatched. The CDR3, as DNA: TGCGCCAGCAGCCAAGAAATGGGACAGGGGATGAAGGGCTACACCTTC. It codes for CASSQEMGQGMKGYTF.

This clone was counted between two and nine times. This chain links TRBV28 with TRBJ1-1, with a tentative D call TRBD1 (5 bases). V was pared by 6 bases and J by 4 bases, with 12 bases between. The V gene's germline CDR1 is MDHEN and CDR2 SYDVKM. The CDR3 contains 13 residues. The CDR3 loop is CASRLQGGTEAFF. In DNA, the CDR3 is TGTGCCAGCAGACTGCAGGGAGGCACTGAAGCTTTCTTT.

The gene calls are TRBV12-3 or TRBV12-4 and TRBJ2-1; possibly TRBD2 for D (5 bases). V was shortened by 5 bases and J by 10 bases, with 15 bases between the two germline ends. The CDR3 totals 13 residues. In nucleotides, the CDR3 is TGTGCCAGCAGTCTCGATACTAGTTCCGAGCAGTTCTTC. Translation gives CASSLDTSSEQFF.

This chain connects TRBV6-5 to TRBJ1-5; 8 bases align to TRBD1. V dropped 8 bases and J dropped 3; count of bases not matched to a gene: 6. CDR1 is MNHEY, CDR2 SVGAGI, per germline. The CDR3 extends over 14 amino acids. The CDR3 bases are TGTGCCAGCCGGGACAGGATGACCAATCAGCCCCAGCATTTT. It specifies CASRDRMTNQPQHF.

Notes on this clone: An end of the junction does not agree with germline; a read error may underlie this. The rearrangement links TRBV6-1 to TRBJ2-2; D is perhaps TRBD2 (5 bases). The length of the CDR3 is 14 residues. Germline CDR1 MNHNS, CDR2 SASEGT. The CDR3 DNA reads as TGTGCCAGCAGTGAGCACTGTGAACACCGGGGAGCTGTTTTT. Protein: CASSEHCEHRGAVF.

V and J are TRBV2 and TRBJ1-2; 7 positions agree with TRBD1. Germline CDR1 SNHLY, CDR2 FYNNEI. The CDR3 extends over 14 amino acids. V trimming: 9 bases; J trimming: 1 base; junction bases outside the gene matches: 8. The DNA for the CDR3 is TGTGCCAGGACAGGGCAAGGGCTTAACTATGGCTACACCTTC. Translating gives CARTGQGLNYGYTF.